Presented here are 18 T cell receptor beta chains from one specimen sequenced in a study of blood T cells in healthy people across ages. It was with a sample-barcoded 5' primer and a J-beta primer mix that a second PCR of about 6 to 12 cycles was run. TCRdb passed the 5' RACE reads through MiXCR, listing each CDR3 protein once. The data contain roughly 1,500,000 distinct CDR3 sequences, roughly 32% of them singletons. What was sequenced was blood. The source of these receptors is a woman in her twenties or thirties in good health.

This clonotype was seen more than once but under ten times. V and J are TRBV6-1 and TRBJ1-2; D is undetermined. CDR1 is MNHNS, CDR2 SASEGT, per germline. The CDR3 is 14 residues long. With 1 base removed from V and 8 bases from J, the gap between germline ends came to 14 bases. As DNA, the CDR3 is TGTGCCAGCAGTGAAGTTTCCAGTATCTACGGCTACACCTTC. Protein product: CASSEVSSIYGYTF.

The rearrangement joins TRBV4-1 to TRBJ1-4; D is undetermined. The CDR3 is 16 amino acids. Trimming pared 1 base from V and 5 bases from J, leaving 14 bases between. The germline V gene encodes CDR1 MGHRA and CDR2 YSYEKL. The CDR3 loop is CASSQVRSKMNEKLFF. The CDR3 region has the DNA TGCGCCAGCAGCCAAGTTCGTAGCAAGATGAATGAAAAACTGTTTTTT.

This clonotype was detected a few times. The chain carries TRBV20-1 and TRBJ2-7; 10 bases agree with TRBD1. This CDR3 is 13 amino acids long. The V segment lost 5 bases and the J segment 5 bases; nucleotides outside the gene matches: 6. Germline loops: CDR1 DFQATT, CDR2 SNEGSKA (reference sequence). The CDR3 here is CSAPRQGADEQYF. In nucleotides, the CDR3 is TGCAGTGCTCCTCGACAGGGGGCCGACGAGCAGTACTTC.

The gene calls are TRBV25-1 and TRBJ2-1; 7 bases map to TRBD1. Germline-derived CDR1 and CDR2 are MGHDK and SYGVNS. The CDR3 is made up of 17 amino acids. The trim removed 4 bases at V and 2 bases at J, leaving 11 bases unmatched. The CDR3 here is CASSARQGSFTYNEQFF. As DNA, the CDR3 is TGTGCCAGCAGTGCCCGACAGGGAAGTTTCACCTACAATGAGCAGTTCTTC.

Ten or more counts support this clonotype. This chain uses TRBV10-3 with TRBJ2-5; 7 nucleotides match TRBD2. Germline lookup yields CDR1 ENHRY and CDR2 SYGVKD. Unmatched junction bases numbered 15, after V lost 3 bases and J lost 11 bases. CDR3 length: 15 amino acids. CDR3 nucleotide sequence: TGTGCCATCAGTGATGACCGCGGGAGAGGGGAGGAGCAGTACTTC. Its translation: CAISDDRGRGEEQYF.

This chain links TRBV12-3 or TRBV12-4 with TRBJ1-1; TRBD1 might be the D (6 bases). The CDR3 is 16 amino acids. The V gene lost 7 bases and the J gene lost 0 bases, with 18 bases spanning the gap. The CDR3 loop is CASTPRGQAMNTEAFF. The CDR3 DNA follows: TGTGCCAGCACTCCGCGGGGGCAGGCCATGAACACTGAAGCTTTCTTT.

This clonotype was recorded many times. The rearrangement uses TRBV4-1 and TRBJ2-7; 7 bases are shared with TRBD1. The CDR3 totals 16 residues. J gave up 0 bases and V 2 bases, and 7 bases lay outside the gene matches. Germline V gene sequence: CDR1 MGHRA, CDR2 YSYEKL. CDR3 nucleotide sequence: TGCGCCAGCAGCCAATTTCCGGGACAGAGCTCCTACGAGCAGTACTTC. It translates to CASSQFPGQSSYEQYF.

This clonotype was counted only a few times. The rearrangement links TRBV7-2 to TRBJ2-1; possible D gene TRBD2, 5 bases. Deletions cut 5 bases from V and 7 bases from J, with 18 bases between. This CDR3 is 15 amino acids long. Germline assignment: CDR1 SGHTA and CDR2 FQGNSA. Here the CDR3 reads CASSHSIGVGNEQFF. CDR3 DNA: TGTGCCAGCAGCCATTCTATCGGGGTGGGGAATGAGCAGTTCTTC.

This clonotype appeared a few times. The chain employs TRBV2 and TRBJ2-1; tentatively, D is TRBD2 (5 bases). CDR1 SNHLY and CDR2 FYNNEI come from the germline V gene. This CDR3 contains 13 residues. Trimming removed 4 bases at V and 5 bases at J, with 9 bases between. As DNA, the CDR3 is TGTGCCAGCAGTGGCGGGCGTAACAATGAGCAGTTCTTC. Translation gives CASSGGRNNEQFF.

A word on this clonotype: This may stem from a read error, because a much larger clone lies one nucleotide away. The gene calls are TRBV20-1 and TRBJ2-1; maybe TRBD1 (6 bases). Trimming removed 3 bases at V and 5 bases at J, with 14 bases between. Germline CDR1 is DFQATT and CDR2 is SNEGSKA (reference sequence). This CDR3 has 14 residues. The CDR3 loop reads CSASISRGNNEQFF. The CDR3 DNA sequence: TGCAGTGCTAGTATTAGCAGGGGAAACAATGAGCAGTTCTTC.

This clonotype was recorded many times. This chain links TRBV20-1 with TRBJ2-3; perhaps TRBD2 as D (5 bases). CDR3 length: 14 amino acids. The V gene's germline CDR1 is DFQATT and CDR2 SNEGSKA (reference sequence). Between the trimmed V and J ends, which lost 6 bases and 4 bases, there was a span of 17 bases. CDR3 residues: CSAKDDSGSDTQYF. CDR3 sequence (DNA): TGCAGTGCAAAGGACGACTCGGGGTCAGATACGCAGTATTTT.

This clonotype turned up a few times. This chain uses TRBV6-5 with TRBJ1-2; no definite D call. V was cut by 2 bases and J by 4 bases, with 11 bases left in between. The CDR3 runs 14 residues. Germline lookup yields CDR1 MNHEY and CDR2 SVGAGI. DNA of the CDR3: TGTGCCAGCAGTTACGGGAGGACCGGCTATGGCTACACCTTC. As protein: CASSYGRTGYGYTF.

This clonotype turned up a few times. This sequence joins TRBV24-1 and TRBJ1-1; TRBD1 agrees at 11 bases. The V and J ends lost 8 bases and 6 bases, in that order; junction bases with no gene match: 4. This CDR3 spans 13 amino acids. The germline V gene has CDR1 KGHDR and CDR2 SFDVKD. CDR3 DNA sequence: TGTGCCACCATGAGGACAGGGGGCCCTGAAGCTTTCTTT. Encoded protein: CATMRTGGPEAFF.

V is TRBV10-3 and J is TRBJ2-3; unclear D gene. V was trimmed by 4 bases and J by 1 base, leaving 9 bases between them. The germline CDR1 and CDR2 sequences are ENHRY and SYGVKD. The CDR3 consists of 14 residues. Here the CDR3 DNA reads TGTGCCATCAGTGTTGAGGACGGCACAGATACGCAGTATTTT. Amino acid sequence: CAISVEDGTDTQYF.

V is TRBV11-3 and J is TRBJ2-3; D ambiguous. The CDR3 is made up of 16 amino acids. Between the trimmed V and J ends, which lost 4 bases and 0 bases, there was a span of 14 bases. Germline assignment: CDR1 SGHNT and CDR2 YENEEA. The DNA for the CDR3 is TGTGCCAGCAGCTCGGGTCGCACGATAAGCACAGATACGCAGTATTTT. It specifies CASSSGRTISTDTQYF.

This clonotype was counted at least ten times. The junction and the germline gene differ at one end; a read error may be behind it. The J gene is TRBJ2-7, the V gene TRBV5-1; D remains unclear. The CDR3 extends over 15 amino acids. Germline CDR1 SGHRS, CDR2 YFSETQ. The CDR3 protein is CASSLVGPSSYEQYF. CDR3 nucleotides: TGTGCCAGCAGCTTAGTTGGGCCGAGCTCCTACGAGCAGTACTTC.

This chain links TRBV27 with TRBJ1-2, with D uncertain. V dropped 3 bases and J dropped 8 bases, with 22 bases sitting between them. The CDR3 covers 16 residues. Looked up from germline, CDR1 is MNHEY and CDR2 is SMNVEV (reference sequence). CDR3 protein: CASSFRPTPGRVGYTF. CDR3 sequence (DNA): TGTGCCAGCAGTTTCCGCCCGACCCCGGGCCGAGTAGGCTACACCTTC.

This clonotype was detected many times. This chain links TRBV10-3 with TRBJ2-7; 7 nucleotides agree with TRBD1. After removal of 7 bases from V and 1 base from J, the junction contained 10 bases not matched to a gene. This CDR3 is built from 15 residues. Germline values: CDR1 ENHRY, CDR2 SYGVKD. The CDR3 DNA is TGTGCCATCACCTCGGGACAGCCGAATTCCTACGAGCAGTACTTC. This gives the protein CAITSGQPNSYEQYF.